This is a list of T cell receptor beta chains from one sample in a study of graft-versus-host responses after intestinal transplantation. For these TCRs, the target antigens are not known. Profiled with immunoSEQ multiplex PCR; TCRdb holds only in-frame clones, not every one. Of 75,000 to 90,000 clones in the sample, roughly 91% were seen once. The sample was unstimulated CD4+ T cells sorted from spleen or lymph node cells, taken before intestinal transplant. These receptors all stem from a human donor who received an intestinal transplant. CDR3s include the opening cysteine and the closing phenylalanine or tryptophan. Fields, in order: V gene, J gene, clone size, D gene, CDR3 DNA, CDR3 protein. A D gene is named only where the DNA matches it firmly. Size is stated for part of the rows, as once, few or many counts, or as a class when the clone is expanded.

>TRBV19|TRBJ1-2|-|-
TGTGCCAGTAGTGCCCAACAGGAGAGAAATGGCTACACCTTC
CASSAQQERNGYTF
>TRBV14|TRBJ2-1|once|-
TGTGCCAGCAGCCCTTTCACTCCAGGGATTCGACGCTACAATGAGCAGTTCTTC
CASSPFTPGIRRYNEQFF
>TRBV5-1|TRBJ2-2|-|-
TGCGCCAGCTCCCCGACAGCTTTCACCGGGGAGCTGTTTTTT
CASSPTAFTGELFF
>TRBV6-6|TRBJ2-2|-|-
TGTGCCAGCAGTTACAATGTCGTCGGGGAGCTGTTTTTT
CASSYNVVGELFF
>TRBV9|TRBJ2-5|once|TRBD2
TGTGCCAGCAGCCCCCGGGGAGCGGGGGCCGGGGGAGAGACCCAGTACTTC
CASSPRGAGAGGETQYF
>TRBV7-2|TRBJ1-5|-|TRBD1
TGTGCCAGCAGCGGGACAGGGGCCGGTCAGCCCCAGCATTTT
CASSGTGAGQPQHF
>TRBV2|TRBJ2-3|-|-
TGTGCCAGCACCCCCGCAGGGGCGACAGATACGCAGTATTTT
CASTPAGATDTQYF
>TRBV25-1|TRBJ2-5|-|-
TGTGCCAGCAGTGAGGTCCAGCAGGGCGAGACCCAGTACTTC
CASSEVQQGETQYF
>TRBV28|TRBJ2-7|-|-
TGTGCCAGCAGTTTATTTCAGGAACGCTACGAGCAGTACTTC
CASSLFQERYEQYF
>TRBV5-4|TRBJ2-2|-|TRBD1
TGTGCCAGCAGCTCAGGGACAGAGAACACCGGGGAGCTGTTTTTT
CASSSGTENTGELFF
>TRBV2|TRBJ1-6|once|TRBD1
TGTGCCAGCCACAGGGGGTATAATTCACCCCTCCACTTT
CASHRGYNSPLHF
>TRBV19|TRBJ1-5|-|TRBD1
TGTGCCAGTTCAGGGACAGGGAATCAGCCCCAGCATTTT
CASSGTGNQPQHF
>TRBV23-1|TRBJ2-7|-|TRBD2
TGCGCCAGCAGACAGGAAGACAGGACTAGCGGGAAACACGAGCAGTACTTC
CASRQEDRTSGKHEQYF
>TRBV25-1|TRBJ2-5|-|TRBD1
TGTGCCAGCAGTGAATATGACGGGACAGGGGTGACCCAGTACTTC
CASSEYDGTGVTQYF
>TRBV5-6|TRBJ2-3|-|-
TGTGCCAGCAGCCTGTTGGGCCTCGTCACAGATACGCAGTATTTT
CASSLLGLVTDTQYF
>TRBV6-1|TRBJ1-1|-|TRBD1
TGTGCCAGCAGTGATCACAGGGGGGGGAACACTGAAGCTTTCTTT
CASSDHRGGNTEAFF
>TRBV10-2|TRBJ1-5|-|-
TGCGCCAGCAGTGAGAGGTGGCCAGGCAATCAGCATTTT
CASSERWPGNQHF
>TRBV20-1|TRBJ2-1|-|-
TGCAGTGCGACGACGGGCAATGAGCAGTTCTTC
CSATTGNEQFF
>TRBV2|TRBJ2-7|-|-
TGTGCCAGCAGTTGGGGGGGCAGACTCACCTCCTACGAGCAGTACTTC
CASSWGGRLTSYEQYF